This T cell receptor beta chain appears in the sequencing data of a study of blood T cells in healthy people across ages (dated by TCRdb to between 2014 and 2017). About the investigation overall: In model experiments, template switching captured about one uniquely barcoded TCR beta cDNA molecule for every two T cells. To avoid experimental bias, donors of different ages were distributed randomly across sequencing lanes. Four age groups were formed from the donors: young (average approximately 15 years), middle-aged (around 40), aged (roughly 59) and long-lived (roughly 81). For two donors (one aged 18 to 30 and one aged 80 or older), the study analyzed two additional independent replicas of 1 million unique cDNA reads from the same blood draw. Age-related changes in TCR beta repertoire diversity were measured in the study by deep sequencing normalized with unique cDNA molecular identifiers.

Trimming accounts for 0 bases at V and 4 bases at J, while the number of junction bases matched to no gene is 8. Looking up the germline V gene (reference sequence) yields CDR1 LNHNV and CDR2 YYDKDF. Reading from cysteine to phenylalanine, the CDR3 counts 16 amino acids. Only the CDR3 portion is preserved as DNA: 48 bases, with reading frame beginning at the first base. The paper as a whole reports these results and caveats: Total diversity estimates from one million sequenced T cells were considered lower bounds and underestimates. The percentage of naive T cells measured by flow cytometry correlated strongly with observed TCR beta diversity. Observed TCR beta diversity per million T cells fell roughly linearly with age, and a significant reduction was already apparent by age roughly 40. The CMV infection status of donors was not known, potentially confounding age-related changes in expanded clonotypes. Bulk unsorted PBMC profiling prevented conclusive comparison of naive and antigen-experienced compartments. The long-lived group showed more naive CD4+ T cells, fewer expanded clones and increased TCR diversity than the aged group, suggesting age selection.

Libraries were made using 5' RACE. Sequencer: Illumina HiSeq 2500. A second PCR of roughly 7 to 11 cycles was performed with a sample-barcoded 5' primer and a J-beta primer mix. Each TCR beta cDNA molecule received a unique molecular identifier from a template-switch 5' adaptor carrying 12 random nucleotides. At least 3 million CDR3-containing paired-end reads were obtained from each sample. First-strand cDNA synthesis was performed from all RNA using the Mint cDNA synthesis kit, with priming by a TRBC-specific oligonucleotide. Following uracil-DNA glycosylase treatment, a first 18-cycle PCR with universal primers M1SS and BC2_uni_R was performed on all cDNA. On the study's bioinformatics: Each sample was normalized by randomly selecting 1 million high-quality reads, each carrying a distinct molecular identifier. Reads with shared molecular identifiers were discarded instead of being binned into consensus sequences. CDR3 identification, clonotype clustering and error correction used MiTCR with a Q25 quality threshold and the strictest error-elimination algorithm. A nonparametric unseen species model using Euler transformation provided a lower-bound estimate of total TCR beta diversity. Through fastp at Q25 and MiXCR, TCRdb rebuilt clones from the public reads, retaining in-frame beta chains. All rows with the same CDR3 protein become a single entry with the most common DNA and genes. TCRdb's processing, not the study's, gives the V and J calls here. For this sample the table gives under 2 million distinct CDR3 sequences, of which roughly 32% were detected only once. 11% of the sample comes from the top ten.

The donors were under 40 Caucasian individuals from Russia, aged about 6 to 95 years, who were systemically healthy. Each donor gave roughly 9 milliliters of peripheral blood, drawn into EDTA-treated Vacutainer tubes. Ficoll-Paque density-gradient centrifugation was used to isolate PBMCs, with at least 6.5 million per sample. Total RNA was extracted from PBMCs with Trizol reagent, with at least 6 micrograms obtained per sample. For every donor, flow cytometry on a PBMC aliquot measured the percentage of naive CD45RAhigh/CD27high T cells. A note on this clonotype: Its antigen is not yet known. No clone much larger than this one lies a single base away; base qualities are absent.

The chain links TRBV15 with TRBJ1-1; TRBD1 agrees with 7 junctional bases. The sequence came from a woman in her 30s in good health. The specimen was blood. The DNA sequence is TGTGCCACCAGCAGAGATAGTACAGGGGCAGGCACTGAAGCTTTCTTT. It translates to CATSRDSTGAGTEAFF.